By sample fraction, the clone carrying this TCR beta chain is medium-sized. Its antigen is undetermined. Synthesis of cDNA was carried out by template-switch 5'RACE. The reaction used 10-nucleotide random UMIs. TCRdb used MiXCR to reprocess the 5' RACE reads, holding one entry per CDR3 protein. The sample holds approximately 40,000 distinct CDR3 sequences, roughly a fifth seen once. Time point specified: technical triplicate 3. The data derive from a study of neurological immune-mediated disorders. Findings of the study overall: Falling below healthy controls, multiple sclerosis showed the least TCR clonal expansion, while HTLV-1-associated myelopathy showed the most. Private repertoires in all groups were suggested by the finding that expanded clones across subjects shared no CDR3 amino acid sequences.

This CDR3 is 15 amino acids long. The V gene lost 3 bases and the J gene lost 3 bases, with 15 bases spanning the gap. The V gene's germline CDR1 is SGHKS and CDR2 YYEKEE (reference sequence). This chain connects TRBV5-5 to TRBJ1-1; weak D call: TRBD1 (5 bases). This clonotype was obtained from a man in his 60s with HTLV-1-associated myelopathy (HAM/TSP). What was sequenced was PBMCs. The CDR3 region is CASSSGPARDTEAFF. The CDR3 coding sequence is TGTGCCAGCAGCTCGGGACCGGCTAGGGACACTGAAGCTTTCTTT.